One and the same sample provided the 4 T cell receptor beta chains below, sequenced in a study of cytomegalovirus exposure and HLA in healthy donors. 60 Vbeta and 13 Jbeta primers were used in PCR. Data came from immunoSEQ multiplex PCR; TCRdb stores just in-frame clones and leaves some out. The sample yields around 150,000 clones, 55% to 70% seen once. Material: PBMCs. The receptors originated from a woman in her thirties or forties in good health and CMV-seropositive.

The chain carries TRBV10-3 and TRBJ2-1; TRBD2 matches 12 bases. This CDR3 is built from 15 residues. Germline V gives CDR1 ENHRY, CDR2 SYGVKD. Losses at the gene ends were 6 bases for V and 8 bases for J; bases not matched to a gene: 8. CDR3 coding DNA: TGTGCCATCAGAGCCCTAGCGGGAGGGCCTGATGAGCAGTTCTTC. It specifies CAIRALAGGPDEQFF.

This chain connects TRBV27 to TRBJ2-7; 12 bases match TRBD1. The CDR3 has 14 amino acids. The V gene's germline CDR1 is MNHEY and CDR2 SMNVEV (reference sequence). V shed 2 bases, J shed 6 bases, and the junction held 2 bases outside the gene matches. The CDR3 loop is CASSLGTGGGEQYF. The CDR3 region has the DNA TGTGCCAGCAGTTTAGGGACAGGGGGCGGCGAGCAGTACTTC.

This sequence joins TRBV28 and TRBJ1-2; a possible D gene is TRBD1 (6 bases). CDR3 length: 11 residues. V lost 6 bases to trimming and J lost 8 bases, with 10 bases between them. In germline, CDR1 is MDHEN, CDR2 SYDVKM. Here the CDR3 DNA reads TGTGCCAGCAGCACAGGGCAAGGCTACACCTTC. It codes for CASSTGQGYTF.

The rearrangement uses TRBV15 and TRBJ1-6; 9 bases are a match to TRBD1. V shed 4 bases and J 7 bases; nucleotides not matched to a gene: 5. The CDR3 runs 15 residues. The germline gives CDR1 LNHNV, CDR2 YYDKDF (reference sequence). Here the CDR3 DNA reads TGTGCCACCAGCAACGCAGGACAGGGGAATTCACCCCTCCACTTT. Amino acid sequence: CATSNAGQGNSPLHF.